A selection of T cell receptor beta chains follows, all from one sample in a study of radiotherapy plus CTLA-4 blockade in lung cancer. The repertoire was sequenced with immunoSEQ multiplex PCR; TCRdb's copy has only in-frame clones and lacks some. The repertoire holds some 110,000 clones, with roughly 74% as singletons. This material consisted of peripheral blood, taken from a patient treated with radiotherapy plus ipilimumab. All receptors derive from a human donor with non-small cell lung cancer who had a partial response to radiotherapy plus ipilimumab. Each CDR3 is given with its conserved first and last residue. The D gene is left open where the match is weak. Not all rows give a size; the values are once, few, many and, for expanded clones, a class.

d_call,j_call,v_call,clone_size,cdr3_aa,cdr3_nt
-,TRBJ1-3,TRBV30,-,CAWSVQGGGNTIYF,TGTGCCTGGAGTGTACAGGGCGGCGGAAACACCATATATTTT
TRBD2,TRBJ2-1,TRBV15,-,CATSRATSGTYNEQFF,TGTGCCACCAGCAGAGCGACTAGCGGGACCTACAATGAGCAGTTCTTC
TRBD2,TRBJ2-3,TRBV7-9,-,CASSLGKAGEVADTQYF,TGTGCCAGCAGCTTGGGCAAAGCGGGAGAGGTTGCAGATACGCAGTATTTT
-,TRBJ1-2,TRBV9,-,CASSVVPNGDYGYTF,TGTGCCAGCAGCGTAGTCCCCAACGGGGACTATGGCTACACCTTC
-,TRBJ2-3,TRBV27,-,CASSPLRGTQYF,TGTGCCAGCAGTCCCCTCCGGGGGACGCAGTATTTT
-,TRBJ1-2,TRBV2,-,CASIIERAYGYTF,TGTGCCAGCATAATAGAGAGGGCGTATGGCTACACCTTC
-,TRBJ2-1,TRBV7-2,-,CASSPHLAPEGNEQFF,TGTGCCAGCAGCCCTCACTTAGCGCCGGAGGGCAATGAGCAGTTCTTC
-,TRBJ1-5,TRBV28,-,CASTQGGSNQPQHF,TGTGCCAGCACCCAAGGCGGTAGCAATCAGCCCCAGCATTTT
-,TRBJ2-5,TRBV7-9,once,CASSSRGGLETQYF,TGTGCCAGCAGCTCTAGGGGGGGCTTGGAGACCCAGTACTTC
-,TRBJ2-1,TRBV12-5,-,CASGLGAPRLNEQFF,TGTGCTAGTGGTTTGGGGGCTCCCCGGCTCAATGAGCAGTTCTTC
-,TRBJ2-7,TRBV25-1,-,CASSERTAYEQYF,TGTGCCAGCAGTGAACGGACAGCTTACGAGCAGTACTTC
-,TRBJ2-3,TRBV29-1,-,CSVTLSGLLTDTQYF,TGCAGCGTCACCCTCTCGGGACTCCTCACAGATACGCAGTATTTT
-,TRBJ2-3,TRBV10-3,-,CAISEVVSLSTDTQYF,TGTGCCATCAGTGAGGTCGTTAGCCTCAGCACAGATACGCAGTATTTT
-,TRBJ2-1,TRBV7-9,few,CASSPPTGGAVNEQFF,TGTGCCAGCAGCCCCCCAACAGGGGGGGCCGTCAATGAGCAGTTCTTC
-,TRBJ1-1,TRBV6-5,-,CASSSRLEAFF,TGTGCCAGCAGTTCCAGGCTTGAAGCTTTCTTT
TRBD1,TRBJ1-2,TRBV5-6,-,CASSLLDRDANYGYTF,TGTGCCAGCAGCTTGCTAGACAGGGATGCTAACTATGGCTACACCTTC
TRBD2,TRBJ2-1,TRBV28,-,CASSSIGTSAYNEQFF,TGTGCCAGCAGTTCTATCGGGACTAGCGCGTACAATGAGCAGTTCTTC
TRBD2,TRBJ2-7,TRBV27,few,CASSLGPSGSYEQYF,TGTGCCAGCAGCCTAGGGCCTAGCGGGAGCTACGAGCAGTACTTC
TRBD1,TRBJ2-5,TRBV7-2,-,CASSLALTGGVETQYF,TGTGCCAGCAGCTTAGCTTTGACAGGGGGCGTAGAGACCCAGTACTTC
-,TRBJ1-2,TRBV27,-,CASSYRTDYGYTF,TGTGCCAGCAGTTACCGGACAGATTATGGCTACACCTTC
-,TRBJ2-1,TRBV10-3,-,CAISGTSGNEQFF,TGTGCCATCAGTGGAACTAGTGGCAATGAGCAGTTCTTC
TRBD1,TRBJ1-2,TRBV18,-,CASSPRDRGYYGYTF,TGTGCCAGCTCCCCTAGGGACAGGGGATACTATGGTTACACCTTC
-,TRBJ2-5,TRBV7-9,-,CASSSGGTGRETQYF,TGTGCCAGCAGCTCGGGGGGGACAGGGAGAGAGACCCAGTACTTC
-,TRBJ2-7,TRBV7-5,-,CVRSLGSVPTKKYF,TGTGTCAGAAGCTTAGGATCCGTACCTACGAAAAAATACTTC
-,TRBJ2-3,TRBV2,-,CASSEDRSTDTQYF,TGTGCCAGCAGTGAGGACAGAAGCACAGATACGCAGTATTTT
-,TRBJ2-7,TRBV7-9,-,CASSFFEKIEQYF,TGTGCCAGCAGCTTTTTCGAGAAAATCGAGCAGTACTTC
-,TRBJ2-5,TRBV5-4,-,CASSPRDQETQYF,TGTGCCAGCAGCCCTCGGGATCAAGAGACCCAGTACTTC